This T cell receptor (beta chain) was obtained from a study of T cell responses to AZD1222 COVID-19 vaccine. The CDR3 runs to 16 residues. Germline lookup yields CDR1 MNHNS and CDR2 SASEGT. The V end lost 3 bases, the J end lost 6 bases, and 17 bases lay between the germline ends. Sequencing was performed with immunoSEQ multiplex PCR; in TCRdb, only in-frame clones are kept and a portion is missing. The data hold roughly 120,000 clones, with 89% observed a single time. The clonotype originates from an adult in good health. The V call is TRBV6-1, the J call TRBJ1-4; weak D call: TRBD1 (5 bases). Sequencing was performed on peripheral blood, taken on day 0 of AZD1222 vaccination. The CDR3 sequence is CASSDPFRAQDEKLFF. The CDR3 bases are TGTGCCAGCAGTGACCCCTTCAGGGCCCAGGATGAAAAACTGTTTTTT.